The source of this T cell receptor beta chain is a study of cytomegalovirus exposure and HLA in healthy donors. Sequencing used immunoSEQ multiplex PCR; TCRdb keeps in-frame clones, though not all of them. The sample records about 160,000 clones, almost 85% being singletons. Germline assignment: CDR1 LNHDA and CDR2 SQIVND (reference sequence). Trimming removed 5 bases from V and 4 bases from J; junction bases left unmatched: 13. This CDR3 region has 16 residues. The TCR was taken from a man younger than 40 in good health and CMV-seropositive. The V and J genes are TRBV19 and TRBJ2-5, with 7 bases that match TRBD1. Specimen: PBMCs. The CDR3 sequence: CASSLGQGEFTETQYF. The CDR3 coding sequence is TGTGCCAGTAGTTTAGGGCAGGGGGAATTCACAGAGACCCAGTACTTC. The variable domain in full, completed from reference TRBV19 and TRBJ2-5, reads DGGITQSPKYLFRKEGQNVTLSCEQNLNHDAMYWYRQDPGQGLRLIYYSQIVNDFQKGDIAEGYSVSREKKESFPLTVTSAQKNPTAFYLCASSLGQGEFTETQYFGPGTRLLVL.